This passage covers 2 T cell receptor beta chains from one sample sequenced in a study of T-cell memory formation after mild COVID-19. Each CDR3 protein gets one entry after TCRdb re-called the 5' RACE reads with MiXCR. Found here are around 510,000 distinct CDR3 sequences, roughly 20% of them singletons; the top ten hold about 8.4%. Sequenced input: PBMCs or a T cell subset sorted from them (not recorded which). These receptors all stem from an adult woman who had mild COVID-19 (a few samples of this study predate the infection). Cell type and time point are not known.

This clonotype was observed a few times. V and J are TRBV5-5 and TRBJ1-2, with no clear D. CDR1 is SGHKS and CDR2 is YYEKEE in the germline V gene (reference sequence). This CDR3 has 13 residues. With 4 bases removed from V and 7 bases from J, the gap between germline ends came to 14 bases. For the CDR3, the DNA is TGTGCCAGCAGCCCCCGGCCTACCGGTGGCTACACCTTC. Translating it yields CASSPRPTGGYTF.

The chain joins TRBV7-9 to TRBJ1-1, with TRBD1 identical over 9 bases. Losses at the gene ends were 4 bases for V and 4 bases for J; bases not matched to a gene: 7. From germline, CDR1 is SEHNR and CDR2 FQNEAQ (reference sequence). CDR3 length: 15 amino acids. The CDR3 DNA reads as TGTGCCAGCAGCTCCAGACAGGGGGTAGTCACTGAAGCTTTCTTT. Amino acid sequence: CASSSRQGVVTEAFF. Full variable domain (outside the CDR3, taken from reference TRBV7-9 and TRBJ1-1): DTGVSQNPRHKITKRGQNVTFRCDPISEHNRLYWYRQTLGQGPEFLTYFQNEAQLEKSRLLSDRFSAERPKGSFSTLEIQRTEQGDSAMYLCASSSRQGVVTEAFFGQGTRLTVV.